Each of the 8 T cell receptor beta chains below was sequenced from the same sample in a study of blood T cells in healthy people across ages. A second PCR, run for about 6 to 11 cycles, used a sample-barcoded 5' primer plus a J-beta primer mix. TCRdb reprocessed the 5' RACE reads via MiXCR and lists one record per CDR3 protein. The data show 750,000 to 950,000 distinct CDR3 sequences, around 25% seen once. The same data also contributed to another study, on T cells of mothers and their children.

The sequencing sample was made of blood. All receptors come from a boy younger than 18 in good health.

The sample holds a few counts of this clonotype. V gene TRBV5-1 combines with J gene TRBJ2-2; possible D gene TRBD1, 5 bases. The CDR3 sequence is 16 residues long. The germline V and J ends were trimmed by 0 bases and 4 bases, with 13 bases remaining between them. Germline V CDR1 and CDR2: SGHRS, YFSETQ. This CDR3 is CASSLAEQGRTGELFF. The CDR3 DNA follows: TGCGCCAGCAGCTTGGCGGAGCAGGGTCGCACCGGGGAGCTGTTTTTT.

The V gene is TRBV9, the J gene TRBJ2-7; the D is unclear. CDR3 length equals 16 residues. Germline CDR1 reads SGDLS; CDR2 reads YYNGEE. Trimming removed 1 base at V and 7 bases at J, with 21 bases between. CDR3 protein: CASSVIPRLNPWEQYF. In DNA form, the CDR3 reads TGTGCCAGCAGCGTAATACCCAGGCTGAATCCTTGGGAGCAGTACTTC.

This clonotype came up once. CDR3 nucleotides: TGTGCCTGGAGCCACATGGACAGGGACTATGGCTACACCTTC. Translating gives CAWSHMDRDYGYTF. The J gene is TRBJ1-2, the V gene TRBV30; TRBD1 matches 8 bases. CDR3 size: 14 residues. Germline CDR1 and CDR2: GTSNPN and SVGIG (reference sequence). V shed 3 bases, J shed 3 bases, and the junction held 6 bases outside the gene matches.

This clonotype was seen once. The rearrangement uses TRBV12-3 or TRBV12-4 and TRBJ1-4, with TRBD1 as a possible D gene (5 bases). Trimming cost V 4 bases and J 4 bases, with 7 bases left between them. The CDR3 length is 13 residues. Here the CDR3 reads CASSSGFNEKLFF. CDR3 bases: TGTGCCAGCAGTTCAGGGTTTAATGAAAAACTGTTTTTT.

The chain employs TRBV29-1 and TRBJ2-1; a weak D match, TRBD2 (5 bases). Near its end, the DNA agrees better with TRBJ2-7, so the J call may be wrong. The V gene's germline CDR1 is SQVTM and CDR2 ANQGSEA. The CDR3 length is 15 residues. In DNA, the CDR3 is TGCAGCGCGACCCTGGACTCTACAGCCTTCTACGAGCAGTACTTC. Protein product: CSATLDSTAFYEQYF.

The chain links TRBV5-1 to TRBJ1-1; D unresolved. Trimming took 0 bases from V and 0 from J, leaving 6 bases between them. The CDR3 is 14 residues long. Germline lookup yields CDR1 SGHRS and CDR2 YFSETQ. The CDR3 DNA reads TGCGCCAGCAGCTTGGGCATAGTGAACACTGAAGCTTTCTTT. Protein: CASSLGIVNTEAFF.

At least ten counts were recorded for this clonotype. One end of the junction fails to match germline, which may point to a read error. The V call is TRBV5-6, the J call TRBJ2-5; D unresolved. Germline V gene data show CDR1 as SGHDT and CDR2 as YYEEEE. CDR3 length: 12 residues. The CDR3 spells CASSLMQDTQYF. The CDR3 DNA is TGTGCCAGCAGCTTGATGCAAGATACCCAGTACTTC.

This clonotype has a handful of counts. The chain recombines TRBV29-1 with TRBJ2-4; D possibly corresponds to TRBD2 (5 bases). This CDR3 is built from 13 residues. Trimming shortened V by 1 base and J by 8 bases, and 12 bases separated the two germline ends. The germline CDR1 and CDR2 sequences are SQVTM and ANQGSEA. The CDR3 here is CSVEARDGDIQYF. The CDR3 DNA reads as TGCAGCGTTGAAGCGAGGGATGGGGACATTCAGTACTTC.